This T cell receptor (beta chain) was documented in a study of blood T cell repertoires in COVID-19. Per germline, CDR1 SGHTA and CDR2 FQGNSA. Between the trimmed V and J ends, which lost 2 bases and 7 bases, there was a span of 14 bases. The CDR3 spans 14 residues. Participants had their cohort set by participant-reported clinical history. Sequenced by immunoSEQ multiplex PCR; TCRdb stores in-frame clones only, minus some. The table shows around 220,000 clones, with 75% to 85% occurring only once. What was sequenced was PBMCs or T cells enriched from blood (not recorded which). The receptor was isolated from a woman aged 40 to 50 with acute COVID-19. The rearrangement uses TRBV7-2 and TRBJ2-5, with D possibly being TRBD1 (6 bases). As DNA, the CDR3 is TGTGCCAGCAGCTTAAACAGGGCTAGGGGGACCCAGTACTTC. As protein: CASSLNRARGTQYF.